This paragraph covers one TCR beta chain sequence. V was clipped by 6 bases and J by 2 bases, with 17 bases between them. This CDR3 is 14 amino acids long. CDR1 and CDR2 from the germline V gene are SQVTM and ANQGSEA. This table comes from immunoSEQ multiplex PCR, and its TCRdb copy is limited to in-frame clones, with some not included. This sample carries some 100,000 clones, roughly nine tenths of them seen once, and the ten largest clones take about 20%. This entry comes from a study of control samples from healthy donors and cancer patients. The chain carries TRBV29-1 and TRBJ2-7, with D possibly being TRBD2 (6 bases). The sample consisted of blood. The TCR sequence derives from a woman aged 45-65 years in good health. The CDR3 DNA is TGCAGCGTCGGGGGACGGGATCAGGCCTACGAGCAGTACTTC. This sequence encodes CSVGGRDQAYEQYF.